This T cell receptor (beta chain) was identified during a study of T cells in Graves' hyperthyroidism and ophthalmopathy. Study overall: Peripheral blood sampling occurred at initial diagnosis, before any treatment.

TCR beta CDR3 region amplification was performed from RNA transcripts. First-round RT-PCR with HTBI primers amplified the TCR CDR3 region. MiXCR, applied by TCRdb to the multiplex PCR reads, yields one record per CDR3 protein. The top ten hold roughly 14% of the sample, which has hundreds of thousands of distinct CDR3 sequences, 15% to 18% seen once. CDR1 DFQATT and CDR2 SNEGSKA come from the germline V gene (reference sequence). V shed 3 bases and J shed 1 base, with 18 bases lying between them. The CDR3 contains 16 residues. Ten or more counts support this clonotype. The antigen is unknown. Findings of the study overall: Among clonotypes expanded in thyroid above 0.001, most were also found in blood.

This TCR was sampled from a woman under 30 with Graves' hyperthyroidism. The sample comprised blood. The V and J genes are TRBV20-1 and TRBJ1-1; tentative D call: TRBD1 (6 bases). CDR3 sequence (DNA): TGCAGTGCTAGTGGGGGCGGGATCAGAGGGAACACTGAAGCTTTCTTT. Amino acid sequence: CSASGGGIRGNTEAFF.